These T cell receptor beta chains were read from a single sample in a study of OX40 agonist ivuxolimab in advanced cancers. Produced via immunoSEQ multiplex PCR; TCRdb's table is partial and in-frame only. Here the sample spans roughly 60,000 clones, about 82% being singletons. The sequencing used CD4+ or CD8+ T cells sorted from blood, collected in a trial of the OX40 agonist ivuxolimab. These receptor sequences come from an adult with an advanced solid tumor such as melanoma, head and neck, liver or kidney cancer. CDR3s include the opening cysteine and the closing phenylalanine or tryptophan. The order of the fields is clone size, J gene, CDR3 length, D gene, V gene, CDR3 DNA, CDR3 protein. The D gene is left open where the match is weak. The size entry is marked missing in some rows and otherwise reads once, few, many or a size class.

NA,TRBJ1-1,16,NA,TRBV9,TGTGCCAGCAGCGCCTTTCACAGGGTAGAAGGCACTGAAGCTTTCTTT,CASSAFHRVEGTEAFF
NA,TRBJ2-2,15,NA,TRBV7-3,TGTGCCAGCAGCTTATTTCCAGCGAACACCGGGGAGCTGTTTTTT,CASSLFPANTGELFF
NA,TRBJ2-3,17,TRBD2,TRBV9,TGTGCCAGCAGCCGTGTGGGCGGGAGGATTAGCACAGATACGCAGTATTTT,CASSRVGGRISTDTQYF
once,TRBJ2-3,13,NA,TRBV30,TGTGCCTGGAGTGGGGGGCAGTTAGATACGCAGTATTTT,CAWSGGQLDTQYF
once,TRBJ2-7,12,NA,TRBV18,TGTGCCAGCTCACATTCTCCTTACGAGCAGTACTTC,CASSHSPYEQYF
NA,TRBJ1-2,14,NA,TRBV7-2,TGTGCCAGCAGCCGACCGGCGGGATGGGATGGCTACACCTTC,CASSRPAGWDGYTF
NA,TRBJ2-7,14,TRBD2,TRBV27,TGTGCCAGCAGTCTAGCGGGCCGCTCCTACGAGCAGTACTTC,CASSLAGRSYEQYF
NA,TRBJ1-6,15,NA,TRBV4-3,TGCGCCAGCAGCCAGGGGGTACGCCGTGGTTCACCCCTCCACTTT,CASSQGVRRGSPLHF
once,TRBJ2-5,14,NA,TRBV19,TGTGCCAGTAGTACCTCGACCCGGTCGGAGACCCAGTACTTC,CASSTSTRSETQYF
NA,TRBJ1-1,13,TRBD1,TRBV10-3,TGTGCCATCAGTGACGGGACAGCCCGTGAAGCTTTCTTT,CAISDGTAREAFF
NA,TRBJ1-2,14,NA,TRBV5-1,TGCGCCAGCAGCTTGGGGCTAGAAACAGGGTTAAAGCTCTTC,CASSLGLETGLKLF
once,TRBJ1-1,12,NA,TRBV6-5,TGTGCCAGCAGTCCCTACGTCGATGAAGCTTTCTTT,CASSPYVDEAFF
NA,TRBJ2-7,14,NA,TRBV13,TGTGCCAGCAGCTTAGAAGGCCTAGCAGGCGAGCAGTACTTC,CASSLEGLAGEQYF
NA,TRBJ1-2,15,NA,TRBV30,TGTGCCTGGGGAAAAGGGTCGGCAGGGCGGAGGGGCTACACCTTC,CAWGKGSAGRRGYTF
NA,TRBJ1-1,13,NA,TRBV9,TGTGCCAGCAGCGTAGAGTTGAACACTGAAGCTTTCTTT,CASSVELNTEAFF
NA,TRBJ1-1,14,TRBD1,TRBV19,TGTGCCAGCACCCTCGGACAGGGCATAACTGAAGCTTTCTTT,CASTLGQGITEAFF
NA,TRBJ2-7,15,NA,TRBV23-1,TGCGCCAGCTGGTCCCCCACGGGAAGGCCCTACGAGCAGTACTTC,CASWSPTGRPYEQYF
NA,TRBJ2-1,14,NA,TRBV10-1,TGCGCCAGCAGCCCGGGAGATGCCTACAATGAGCAGTTCTTC,CASSPGDAYNEQFF
medium-sized,TRBJ2-7,15,NA,TRBV4-3,TGCGCCAGCAGCCAAGGGCTAGCGTTCTCCTACGAGCAGTACTTC,CASSQGLAFSYEQYF
NA,TRBJ2-3,15,NA,TRBV5-4,TGTGCCAGCAGCTTCGGAGGGCTCCACACAGATACGCAGTATTTT,CASSFGGLHTDTQYF
NA,TRBJ1-4,14,TRBD1,TRBV4-3,TGCGCCAGCAGCCTACCGGGACAGGGTGAAAAACTGTTTTTT,CASSLPGQGEKLFF
NA,TRBJ2-1,14,NA,TRBV9,TGTGCCAGCAGCGGGGGTAGCTCCTACAATGAGCAGTTCTTC,CASSGGSSYNEQFF
NA,TRBJ2-2,16,TRBD2,TRBV13,TGTGCCAGCAGCACTCGTCTAGCGGCGGACACCGGGGAGCTGTTTTTT,CASSTRLAADTGELFF
NA,TRBJ2-3,12,NA,TRBV28,TGTGCCAGCGGACTCCTTGGGGATACGCAGTATTTT,CASGLLGDTQYF
NA,TRBJ2-2,17,TRBD2,TRBV7-3,TGTGCCAGCAGCACGGGAGGTGCGGGAGATGACACCGGGGAGCTGTTTTTT,CASSTGGAGDDTGELFF
once,TRBJ2-3,15,TRBD2,TRBV6-5,TGTGCCAGCACCCCAGCGGGCGGGAGTCCAGATACGCAGTATTTT,CASTPAGGSPDTQYF
once,TRBJ2-3,16,TRBD2,TRBV7-9,TGTGCCAGCAGCTTAGTCGCGGGAGACCCCACAGATACGCAGTATTTT,CASSLVAGDPTDTQYF
few,TRBJ1-1,15,TRBD1,TRBV7-3,TGTGCCAGCAGCTTAATGGGACAGGGGAACACTGAAGCTTTCTTT,CASSLMGQGNTEAFF
NA,TRBJ2-3,15,NA,TRBV7-3,TGTGCCAGCAGCTTCGCCGGGAGAGGCACAGATACGCAGTATTTT,CASSFAGRGTDTQYF
NA,TRBJ2-6,16,TRBD1,TRBV29-1,TGCAGCGTTGCGACAGGGGTTAGCTCTGGGGCCAACGTCCTGACTTTC,CSVATGVSSGANVLTF
NA,TRBJ1-6,15,NA,TRBV9,TGTGCCAGCAGCGTAGATCAGGGGTGGTATTCACCCCTCCACTTT,CASSVDQGWYSPLHF
NA,TRBJ1-1,16,NA,TRBV30,TGTGCCTGGAGTGGAGGGGGAGGCCGAGGGCCCGCTGAAGCTTTCTTT,CAWSGGGGRGPAEAFF
NA,TRBJ2-3,13,NA,TRBV5-8,TGTGCCAGCAGCTTAGCTAGCACAGATACGCAGTATTTT,CASSLASTDTQYF
NA,TRBJ1-1,13,TRBD1,TRBV7-2,TGTGCCAGCAGCTCGCAACAGGGGCGCAGGGCTTTCTTT,CASSSQQGRRAFF
NA,TRBJ1-3,15,TRBD1,TRBV5-1,TGCGCCAGCAGCTTGGGGGGGACAGAAGGAAACACCATATATTTT,CASSLGGTEGNTIYF
NA,TRBJ1-2,12,NA,TRBV30,TGTGCCTGCCCTGGGGGGGACTCTGGCTACACCTTC,CACPGGDSGYTF
NA,TRBJ2-2,15,NA,TRBV7-6,TGTGCCAGCAGCTTAAGGGGGGAAAACACCGGGGAGCTGTTTTTT,CASSLRGENTGELFF
NA,TRBJ1-2,14,NA,TRBV19,TGTGCCAGTAGTATAGATGGGACAATCTATGGCTACACCTTC,CASSIDGTIYGYTF
NA,TRBJ2-1,13,NA,TRBV6-5,TGTGCCAGCAGTTACTCATCTTACAATGAGCAGTTCTTC,CASSYSSYNEQFF